The 20 T cell receptor beta chains in this list originate from one sample, sequenced in a study of T cells in Graves' hyperthyroidism and ophthalmopathy. TCR beta CDR3 sequences were amplified from RNA transcripts. During a first-round RT-PCR of the TCR CDR3, the HTBI primer set was used. TCRdb reprocessed the multiplex PCR reads with MiXCR, giving one entry per CDR3 protein. This sample has roughly 99,000 distinct CDR3 sequences; about 17% occur once, and the top ten carry about 45%. Sequenced: blood. The receptors originated from a woman between 45 and 65 years old with Graves' hyperthyroidism.

There are many counts of this clonotype. V usage is TRBV29-1 and J usage is TRBJ1-2, with D hard to call. V gave up 1 base and J gave up 4 bases, with 10 bases separating them. Germline CDR1 SQVTM, CDR2 ANQGSEA. The CDR3 has 13 residues. DNA for the CDR3: TGCAGCGTTGAAGTTTCAGCTCTCTATGGCTACACCTTC. Translation gives CSVEVSALYGYTF.

This clonotype was seen many times. This chain links TRBV27 with TRBJ2-3; 10 positions agree with TRBD2. The trim removed 8 bases at V and 8 bases at J, leaving 4 bases unmatched. Germline CDR1 reads MNHEY; CDR2 reads SMNVEV (reference sequence). This CDR3 has 12 amino acids. The CDR3: CASWIAGGTQYF. Written as DNA, the CDR3 is TGTGCCAGCTGGATAGCGGGGGGTACGCAGTATTTT.

This clonotype appeared a single time. This rearrangement joins TRBV20-1 to TRBJ2-1; D is uncertain. V gave up 6 bases and J gave up 11 bases, with 8 bases separating them. The CDR3 is 9 residues long. Germline V gene data show CDR1 as DFQATT and CDR2 as SNEGSKA (reference sequence). CDR3 sequence: CSATGQQFF. CDR3 coding DNA: TGCAGTGCGACTGGGCAGCAGTTCTTC.

This clonotype was counted many times. V is TRBV27 and J is TRBJ2-2; no clear D gene. CDR3 size: 14 residues. Trimming took 0 bases from V and 7 from J, leaving 9 bases between them. Germline V gene lookup returns CDR1 MNHEY and CDR2 SMNVEV (reference sequence). The CDR3 sequence: CASSLSAVDGELFF. The CDR3 coding sequence is TGTGCCAGCAGTTTATCGGCGGTTGACGGGGAGCTGTTTTTT.

This clonotype was recorded many times. V gene TRBV6-1 combines with J gene TRBJ2-7; a possible D gene is TRBD1 (5 bases). The CDR3 runs to 13 residues. Trimming removed 6 bases at V and 3 bases at J, with 12 bases between. Germline CDR1 reads MNHNS; CDR2 reads SASEGT. CDR3 loop: CASRPDSSYEQYV. CDR3 DNA: TGTGCCAGCAGGCCAGACAGTAGCTACGAGCAGTACGTC.

There are many counts of this clonotype. The chain is built from TRBV12-3 or TRBV12-4 and TRBJ2-1; D is ambiguous. The V gene lost 7 bases and the J gene lost 4 bases, with 14 bases spanning the gap. The CDR3 contains 14 residues. This CDR3 is CASTFREVYNEQFF. CDR3 DNA sequence: TGTGCCAGCACCTTTCGCGAGGTTTACAATGAGCAGTTCTTC.

This clonotype has ten or more counts. The chain employs TRBV7-9 and TRBJ2-2; possibly TRBD1 for D (5 bases). Germline lookup yields CDR1 SEHNR and CDR2 FQNEAQ (reference sequence). Trimming left V 2 bases short and J 4 bases short, with 8 bases between. This CDR3 spans 14 amino acids. The CDR3 DNA sequence: TGTGCCAGCAGCTTACAGGGTAGCACCGGGGAGCTGTTTTTT. The encoded protein is CASSLQGSTGELFF.

This clonotype was observed at least ten times. CDR3 in DNA: TGTGCCTGGAGTATAGGGGCGCGGGCTGAAGCTTTCTTT. Protein: CAWSIGARAEAFF. The chain recombines TRBV30 with TRBJ1-1, with D perhaps TRBD1 (5 bases). Between the trimmed V and J ends, which lost 2 bases and 6 bases, there was a span of 13 bases. The CDR3 has 13 residues. Germline lookup yields CDR1 GTSNPN and CDR2 SVGIG (reference sequence).

In its sample, this clonotype was seen many times. The rearrangement joins TRBV30 to TRBJ2-1, with D perhaps TRBD1 (7 bases). CDR1 is GTSNPN and CDR2 is SVGIG in the germline V gene (reference sequence). This CDR3 is 16 amino acids long. The V and J ends lost 1 base and 1 base respectively, with 14 bases between them. Written as DNA, the CDR3 is TGTGCCTGGAGTGCGACAGGGAGGAATTCCTACAATGAGCAGTTCTTC. Translation: CAWSATGRNSYNEQFF.

About this clonotype: A much larger clone differs from this one at a single base, so this may be a read error. The chain recombines TRBV5-5 with TRBJ2-3; D remains ambiguous. The CDR3 sequence is 15 residues long. Germline CDR1 reads SGHKS; CDR2 reads YYEKEE (reference sequence). The CDR3 reads CTSSPLVALTDTQYF. The CDR3 DNA reads as TGTACCAGCAGCCCCCTGGTGGCCCTCACAGATACGCAGTATTTT.

This clonotype was seen many times. The V gene is TRBV6-4, the J gene TRBJ1-5, with D unresolved. V shed 4 bases and J shed 4 bases, with 11 bases lying between them. Germline lookup yields CDR1 MRHNA and CDR2 SNTAGT. The CDR3 is made up of 14 amino acids. The CDR3 loop is CASSVEAGNQPQHF. In nucleotides, the CDR3 is TGTGCCAGCAGTGTGGAGGCAGGTAATCAGCCCCAGCATTTT.

This clonotype was seen ten or more times. J is TRBJ2-1 and V is TRBV2; D uncertain. Trimming shortened V by 1 base and J by 10 bases, and 8 bases separated the two germline ends. The CDR3 is 12 residues long. CDR1 SNHLY and CDR2 FYNNEI come from the germline V gene. The CDR3 region has the DNA TGTGCCAGCAGTGAAGAATTCAAGGAGCAGTTCTTC. Encoded protein: CASSEEFKEQFF.

In nucleotides, the CDR3 is TGTGCCAGCAGCTTAGGGGACAGGGCGAGCAATGAGCAGTTCTTC. Residues: CASSLGDRASNEQFF. The chain combines TRBV11-2 with TRBJ2-1; the match to TRBD1 covers 9 bases. The CDR3 spans 15 residues. Per the germline V gene, CDR1 is SGHAT and CDR2 is FQNNGV. Losses at the gene ends were 1 base for V and 6 bases for J; bases not matched to a gene: 4.

The chain links TRBV4-1 to TRBJ2-1; the D gene is possibly TRBD2 (5 bases). The CDR3 has 16 amino acids. Looked up from germline, CDR1 is MGHRA and CDR2 is YSYEKL. Trimming removed 1 base at V and 7 bases at J, with 17 bases between. CDR3 bases: TGCGCCAGCAGCCAAGTCCACGGGGTAGGGATTAATGAGCAGTTCTTC. Its protein is CASSQVHGVGINEQFF.

This clonotype was seen many times. J is TRBJ2-7 and V is TRBV30; 11 nucleotides line up with TRBD1. Looked up from germline, CDR1 is GTSNPN and CDR2 is SVGIG (reference sequence). V was pared by 3 bases and J by 7 bases, with 8 bases of the junction left unmatched. The CDR3 has 14 amino acids. CDR3 in DNA: TGTGCCTGGAGCACCGGGACAGGGGGTATGGAGCAGTACTTC. This gives the protein CAWSTGTGGMEQYF.

This clonotype was counted many times. The chain combines TRBV13 with TRBJ1-3, with no clear D. The germline CDR1 and CDR2 sequences are PRHDT and FYEKMQ (reference sequence). The length of the CDR3 is 13 residues. Deletions cut 1 base from V and 6 bases from J, with 7 bases between. CDR3 region: CASSLEPKNTIYF. CDR3 in DNA: TGTGCCAGCAGCTTAGAACCGAAAAACACCATATATTTT.

This rearrangement joins TRBV5-1 to TRBJ2-5; D uncertain. There are 13 residues in the CDR3. Germline values: CDR1 SGHRS, CDR2 YFSETQ. Trimming cost V 4 bases and J 1 base, with 8 bases left between them. The CDR3 coding sequence is TGCGCCAGCAGCCCCACATCCCAAGAGACCCAGTACTTC. Its translation: CASSPTSQETQYF. Complete variable domain (other parts from reference TRBV5-1 and TRBJ2-5): KAGVTQTPRYLIKTRGQQVTLSCSPISGHRSVSWYQQTPGQGLQFLFEYFSETQRNKGNFPGRFSGRQFSNSRSEMNVSTLELGDSALYLCASSPTSQETQYFGPGTRLLVL.

This clonotype was detected a few times. This chain connects TRBV2 to TRBJ1-2, with TRBD1 identical over 8 bases. The germline V gene encodes CDR1 SNHLY and CDR2 FYNNEI. The junction had 1 base not matched to a gene; V was cut back by 3 bases and J by 4 bases. The CDR3 is 13 amino acids. The CDR3 spells CASSEDRVYGYTF. In DNA, the CDR3 is TGTGCCAGCAGTGAGGACAGGGTCTATGGCTACACCTTC.

The rearrangement uses TRBV28 and TRBJ2-5, with 8 bases matching TRBD1. The CDR3 totals 16 residues. The germline V gene has CDR1 MDHEN and CDR2 SYDVKM. J was trimmed by 3 bases and V by 2 bases; bases with no gene match: 8. The CDR3 spells CASSLGSVTGEETQYF. CDR3 nucleotides: TGTGCCAGCAGTTTAGGATCGGTGACAGGGGAAGAGACCCAGTACTTC. Supplemented by reference TRBV28 and TRBJ2-5, the full variable domain reads DVKVTQSSRYLVKRTGEKVFLECVQDMDHENMFWYRQDPGLGLRLIYFSYDVKMKEKGDIPEGYSVSREKKERFSLILESASTNQTSMYLCASSLGSVTGEETQYFGPGTRLLVL.

This clonotype showed up many times. This chain joins TRBV2 and TRBJ2-5, with D possibly TRBD2 on 6 matching bases. The CDR3 has 14 residues. Germline CDR1 and CDR2: SNHLY and FYNNEI. The V and J ends lost 4 bases and 3 bases respectively, with 12 bases between them. For the CDR3, the DNA is TGTGCCAGCAGTGCAAGGACTACAAAAGAGACCCAGTACTTC. Protein product: CASSARTTKETQYF.